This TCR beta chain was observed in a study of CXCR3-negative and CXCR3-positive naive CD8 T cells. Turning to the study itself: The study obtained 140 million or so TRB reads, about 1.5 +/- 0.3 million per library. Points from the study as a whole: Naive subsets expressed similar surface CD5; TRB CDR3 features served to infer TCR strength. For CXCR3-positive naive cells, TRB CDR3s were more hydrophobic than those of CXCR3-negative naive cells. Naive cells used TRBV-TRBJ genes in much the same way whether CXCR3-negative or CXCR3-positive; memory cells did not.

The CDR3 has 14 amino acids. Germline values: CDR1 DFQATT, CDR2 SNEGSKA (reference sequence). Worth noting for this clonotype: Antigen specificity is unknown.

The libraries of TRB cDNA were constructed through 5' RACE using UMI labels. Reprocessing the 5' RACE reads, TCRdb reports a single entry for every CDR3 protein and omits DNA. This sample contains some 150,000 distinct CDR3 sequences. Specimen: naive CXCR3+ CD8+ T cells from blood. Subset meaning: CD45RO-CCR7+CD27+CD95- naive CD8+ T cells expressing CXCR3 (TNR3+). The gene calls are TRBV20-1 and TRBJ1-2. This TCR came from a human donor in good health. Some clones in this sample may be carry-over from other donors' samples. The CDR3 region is CSARDKERPYGYTF.